The clone carrying this TCR beta chain was counted a few times. Its antigen is undetermined. The CDR3 totals 13 residues. Trimming stripped 0 bases from V and 6 bases from J, with 6 bases between. The germline gives CDR1 SGHAT, CDR2 FQNNGV. The sample originates from a study of STAT3 mutations in large granular lymphocyte leukemia. Across the study: Roughly half of the longitudinally sequenced T-LGLL patients carried detectable canonical activating STAT3 mutations.

Some clones are missing from TCRdb's copy, which holds only in-frame ones; the method was immunoSEQ multiplex PCR. The top ten hold around 38% of the sample, which has a few thousand clones, less than 70% seen once. General study points: Every T-cell large granular lymphocyte leukemia patient had at least one immunodominant TCR beta clonotype.

The clonotype originates from a human donor with T large granular lymphocyte leukemia. Some clones in this sample may be carry-over from other donors' samples. The material sequenced was PBMCs. The V gene is TRBV11-2, the J gene TRBJ1-5; TRBD1 might be the D (5 bases). The CDR3 protein is CASSLDRGQPQHF. CDR3 bases: TGTGCCAGCAGCTTAGATAGGGGTCAGCCCCAGCATTTT.